This is a list of T cell receptor beta chains from one sample in a study of blood T cell repertoires in COVID-19. TCRdb's table, derived via immunoSEQ multiplex PCR, lists solely in-frame clones and lacks some. The repertoire holds about 120,000 clones, with nearly 90% as singletons. Sequenced input: peripheral blood. The receptors originated from a woman aged 55-70 years with COVID-19, enrolled during active disease. The CDR3 runs from the conserved cysteine through the conserved F or W. The order of the fields is clone size, CDR3 length, V gene, J gene, D gene, CDR3 protein, CDR3 DNA. The D gene is left open where the match is weak. Expanded clones get a size class; other rows say once, few or many, or leave the size out.

.	11	TRBV20-1	TRBJ2-1	.	CSARPSNEQFF	TGCAGTGCTAGACCCTCGAATGAGCAGTTCTTC
.	14	TRBV11-3	TRBJ2-5	TRBD1	CASSAGQATETQYF	TGTGCCAGCAGCGCGGGACAGGCGACGGAGACCCAGTACTTC
.	11	TRBV3-1/TRBV3-2	TRBJ2-7	.	CASSPGFEQYF	TGTGCCAGCAGCCCAGGCTTCGAGCAGTACTTC
.	15	TRBV11-2	TRBJ1-4	.	CASSWGPYTNEKLFF	TGTGCCAGCAGCTGGGGGCCATATACTAATGAAAAACTGTTTTTT
.	14	TRBV6-5	TRBJ1-3	.	CASRRTREENTIYF	TGTGCCAGCAGACGGACACGGGAGGAAAACACCATATATTTT
.	12	TRBV2	TRBJ2-5	.	CASSEVGETQYF	TGTGCCAGCAGTGAAGTCGGAGAGACCCAGTACTTC
once	19	TRBV11-2	TRBJ2-7	TRBD2	CASSLRGSPYSGGRYEQYF	TGTGCCAGCAGCTTAAGAGGTTCTCCCTATAGCGGGGGGAGGTACGAGCAGTACTTC
.	13	TRBV5-1	TRBJ1-2	.	CASSSVTRQGYTF	TGCGCCAGCAGCTCCGTTACAAGACAGGGCTACACCTTC
.	15	TRBV11-3	TRBJ2-1	TRBD1	CASSNRQGAYNEQFF	TGTGCCAGCAGCAACCGACAGGGCGCATACAATGAGCAGTTCTTC
.	14	TRBV28	TRBJ1-6	.	CASQFRSYNSPLHF	TGTGCCAGCCAGTTCCGCTCCTATAATTCACCCCTCCACTTT
.	18	TRBV18	TRBJ1-1	TRBD1	CASSTGFSTGQGITEAFF	TGTGCCAGCTCAACGGGGTTTTCGACCGGACAGGGAATCACTGAAGCTTTCTTT
.	16	TRBV4-2	TRBJ2-2	.	CASSQVMGLNTGELFF	TGTGCCAGCAGCCAAGTGATGGGGCTCAACACCGGGGAGCTGTTTTTT
.	13	TRBV5-4	TRBJ1-1	.	CASSAPGFAEAFF	TGTGCCAGCAGCGCCCCAGGGTTCGCTGAAGCTTTCTTT
.	16	TRBV5-1	TRBJ2-1	TRBD1	CASSLGGTGGYNEQFF	TGCGCCAGCAGCTTGGGTGGGACAGGGGGTTACAATGAGCAGTTCTTC
.	14	TRBV19	TRBJ2-2	.	CASSTVGHSGELFF	TGTGCCAGTAGTACTGTAGGACACTCCGGGGAGCTGTTTTTT
.	13	TRBV29-1	TRBJ1-4	TRBD1	CSVGDSLREKLFF	TGCAGCGTGGGGGACAGCTTAAGGGAAAAACTGTTTTTT
.	14	TRBV7-8	TRBJ1-2	.	CASSSGQTIYGYTF	TGTGCCAGCAGCTCAGGACAGACTATCTATGGCTACACCTTC
.	16	TRBV7-8	TRBJ1-5	.	CASSSRGLASNQPQHF	TGTGCCAGCAGCTCCAGGGGATTGGCTAGCAATCAGCCCCAGCATTTT
.	14	TRBV6-5	TRBJ2-5	.	CASSDGQGGETQYF	TGTGCCAGCTCCGACGGCCAGGGTGGAGAGACCCAGTACTTC
.	14	TRBV10-1	TRBJ2-3	TRBD1	CASQGAGGTDTQYF	TGCGCCAGCCAGGGGGCTGGAGGCACAGATACGCAGTATTTT
.	17	TRBV15	TRBJ1-4	TRBD1	CATSRGAQGATNEKLFF	TGTGCCACCAGCAGAGGGGCGCAGGGGGCAACTAATGAAAAACTGTTTTTT
.	12	TRBV18	TRBJ1-2	.	CASSLYIEGYTF	TGTGCCAGCTCACTTTATATTGAGGGCTACACCTTC
.	13	TRBV7-8	TRBJ1-2	TRBD1	CASSDRGVGGYTF	TGTGCCAGCAGCGACAGGGGAGTCGGTGGCTACACCTTC
few	13	TRBV30	TRBJ1-1	TRBD1	CAWNRGLNTEAFF	TGTGCCTGGAACAGGGGATTGAACACTGAAGCTTTCTTT
once	13	TRBV12-5	TRBJ2-7	.	CASGLTGSYEQYF	TGTGCTAGTGGTTTGACCGGCTCCTACGAGCAGTACTTC
.	13	TRBV5-4	TRBJ1-1	.	CASSLGGSGEAFF	TGTGCCAGCAGCTTGGGAGGGTCAGGTGAAGCTTTCTTT
.	15	TRBV5-5	TRBJ1-6	.	CASSLVQNYNSPLHF	TGTGCCAGCAGCTTAGTACAGAACTATAATTCACCCCTCCACTTT
.	15	TRBV9	TRBJ2-5	TRBD2	CASSVAGGYQETQYF	TGTGCCAGCAGCGTAGCGGGGGGGTACCAAGAGACCCAGTACTTC
.	16	TRBV11-2	TRBJ1-2	TRBD1	CASSAQISGTGYGYTF	TGTGCCAGCAGCGCCCAGATTTCCGGGACAGGGTATGGCTACACCTTC
.	16	TRBV7-9	TRBJ1-3	TRBD1	CASRRDTGGLGNTIYF	TGTGCCAGCAGAAGGGACACAGGGGGGCTTGGAAACACCATATATTTT
.	13	TRBV4-1	TRBJ1-2	.	CASSQGTGNGYTF	TGCGCCAGCAGCCAAGGTACAGGGAATGGCTACACCTTC
few	18	TRBV24-1	TRBJ1-3	.	CATSDLPQAEGTGNTIYF	TGTGCCACCAGTGATTTGCCCCAGGCGGAGGGGACTGGAAACACCATATATTTT
.	15	TRBV5-4	TRBJ2-3	TRBD1	CASSLPGQGADTQYF	TGTGCCAGCAGTCTACCGGGACAGGGAGCAGATACGCAGTATTTT
.	11	TRBV5-1	TRBJ2-3	.	CASMRTDTQYF	TGCGCCAGCATGAGGACAGATACGCAGTATTTT
.	13	TRBV4-2	TRBJ2-5	.	CASSQGVEETQYF	TGTGCCAGCAGCCAGGGAGTAGAAGAGACCCAGTACTTC
.	14	TRBV7-9	TRBJ1-5	.	CASSLWGEGQPQHF	TGTGCCAGCAGCCTTTGGGGGGAGGGCCAGCCCCAGCATTTT
.	15	TRBV9	TRBJ2-1	TRBD2	CASSVVGGSYNEQFF	TGTGCCAGCAGCGTAGTGGGGGGGTCCTACAATGAGCAGTTCTTC
.	18	TRBV10-3	TRBJ2-2	.	CAISESLTGLRDTGELFF	TGTGCCATCAGTGAGTCCCTGACAGGTCTGAGGGATACCGGGGAGCTGTTTTTT
.	14	TRBV19	TRBJ2-3	TRBD1	CASSTGQPTDTQYF	TGTGCCAGTAGCACGGGACAGCCCACAGATACGCAGTATTTT
.	16	TRBV5-1	TRBJ2-5	TRBD1	CASSGMGQGAGETQYF	TGCGCCAGCAGCGGAATGGGACAGGGGGCTGGGGAGACCCAGTACTTC
few	13	TRBV4-3	TRBJ1-2	TRBD1	CASSQETGIGYTF	TGCGCCAGCAGCCAAGAGACAGGGATCGGCTACACCTTC
.	14	TRBV4-1	TRBJ2-1	.	CASSQAEDGHAEFF	TGCGCCAGCAGCCAAGCCGAAGACGGTCATGCGGAGTTCTTC
.	18	TRBV4-3	TRBJ2-3	TRBD2	CASSQVRLAGRRGDTQYF	TGCGCCAGCAGCCAAGTTCGGCTAGCGGGTCGCCGGGGGGATACGCAGTATTTT
once	14	TRBV7-8	TRBJ2-7	.	CASSLSGVGNEQYF	TGTGCCAGCAGCTTATCAGGGGTTGGGAACGAGCAGTACTTC
.	12	TRBV19	TRBJ1-2	.	CASSTGVGGYTF	TGTGCCAGTAGTACCGGGGTTGGTGGCTACACCTTC
.	14	TRBV5-4	TRBJ1-2	.	CASSLSGLTYGYTF	TGTGCCAGCAGCTTGTCGGGGTTAACCTATGGCTACACCTTC
.	15	TRBV11-2	TRBJ1-1	TRBD1	CASSLTGAQNTEAFF	TGTGCCAGCAGCTTGACAGGGGCCCAGAACACTGAAGCTTTCTTT
.	17	TRBV4-3	TRBJ2-1	.	CASSQARTRENYNEQFF	TGCGCCAGCAGCCAAGCAAGAACAAGGGAGAACTACAATGAGCAGTTCTTC
.	13	TRBV6-5	TRBJ1-6	.	CASGGGINSPLHF	TGTGCCAGCGGGGGAGGGATTAATTCACCCCTCCACTTT
.	13	TRBV6-2/TRBV6-3	TRBJ2-3	TRBD2	CASSPGTSGAQYF	TGTGCCAGCAGCCCAGGGACTAGCGGGGCGCAGTATTTT
.	13	TRBV7-9	TRBJ1-1	.	CASTRGWDTEAFF	TGTGCCAGCACCCGGGGTTGGGACACTGAAGCTTTCTTT
.	14	TRBV27	TRBJ1-4	TRBD1	CASSKGQQLEKLFF	TGTGCCAGCAGTAAGGGACAGCAACTTGAAAAACTGTTTTTT
.	16	TRBV18	TRBJ2-3	TRBD2	CASSPPRSGGADTQYF	TGTGCCAGCTCACCACCGCGAAGCGGGGGGGCGGATACGCAGTATTTT
.	15	TRBV4-3	TRBJ2-2	TRBD1	CASSREGGNTGELFF	TGCGCCAGCAGCCGGGAAGGGGGCAACACCGGGGAGCTGTTTTTT
.	13	TRBV11-1	TRBJ2-7	TRBD1	CASSFYRGHEQYF	TGTGCCAGCAGCTTTTACAGGGGCCACGAGCAGTACTTC
.	15	TRBV10-1	TRBJ2-4	TRBD2	CASSAGGIAKNIQYF	TGCGCCAGCAGTGCGGGGGGGATTGCCAAAAACATTCAGTACTTC
.	17	TRBV3-1/TRBV3-2	TRBJ1-2	.	CASSQDPYMFPNYGYTF	TGTGCCAGCAGCCAAGATCCTTATATGTTCCCTAACTATGGCTACACCTTC
.	16	TRBV4-2	TRBJ2-5	.	CASSQVPTRGGETQYF	TGTGCCAGCAGCCAAGTTCCGACCAGAGGAGGAGAGACCCAGTACTTC
.	15	TRBV4-2	TRBJ1-2	.	CASSQGGGVEYGYTF	TGTGCCAGCAGCCAAGGGGGGGGAGTAGAATATGGCTACACCTTC
.	15	TRBV18	TRBJ2-3	.	CASSPLGGASDTQYF	TGTGCCAGCTCACCACTGGGGGGGGCTTCAGATACGCAGTATTTT